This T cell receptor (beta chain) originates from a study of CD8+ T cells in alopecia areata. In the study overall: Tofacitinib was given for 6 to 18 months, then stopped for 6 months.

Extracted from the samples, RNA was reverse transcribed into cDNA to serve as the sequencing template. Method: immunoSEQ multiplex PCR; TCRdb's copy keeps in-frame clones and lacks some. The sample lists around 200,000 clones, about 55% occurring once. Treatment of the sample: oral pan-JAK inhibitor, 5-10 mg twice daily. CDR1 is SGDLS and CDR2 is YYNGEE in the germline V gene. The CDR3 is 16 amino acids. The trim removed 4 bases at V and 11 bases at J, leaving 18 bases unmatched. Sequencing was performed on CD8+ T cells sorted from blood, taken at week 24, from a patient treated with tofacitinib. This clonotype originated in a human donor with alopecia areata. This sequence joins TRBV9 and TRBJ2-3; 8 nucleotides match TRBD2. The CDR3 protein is CASSPPGGLAEDEQYF. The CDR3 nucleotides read TGTGCCAGCAGCCCACCGGGGGGGCTAGCGGAGGATGAGCAGTATTTT.